The 2 T cell receptor beta chains below come from one sample, sequenced in a study of breast tumors, draining lymph nodes, adjacent tissues. Axillary draining lymph nodes of breast cancer patients supplied the node samples. Each CDR3 protein is one row after TCRdb ran MiXCR on the multiplex PCR reads. Counted here are 200,000 to 300,000 distinct CDR3 sequences, 30% to 35% occurring once; the ten biggest clones make up under 1.2%. Specimen: axillary lymph node tissue. These receptors originate from a female donor with breast cancer. Some clones in this sample may be carry-over from other donors' samples.

Concerning this clonotype: A clone one base away is much larger, so this may be a read error. The CDR3 DNA reads TGCGCCAGCAGCCCCATCAAAAGTTCTGGAACCACCATATATTTT. Protein product: CASSPIKSSGTTIYF. The V gene is TRBV4-1, the J gene TRBJ1-3; D remains unclear. The CDR3 length is 15 residues. Germline V gene sequence: CDR1 MGHRA, CDR2 YSYEKL.

The chain uses TRBV9 and TRBJ2-3, with 14 bases aligning to TRBD2. V gave up 3 bases and J gave up 3 bases; unmatched junction bases: 3. The CDR3 is 16 amino acids. Germline V gene data show CDR1 as SGDLS and CDR2 as YYNGEE. DNA for the CDR3: TGTGCCAGCAGCGAGGGACTAGCGGGAGTGACAGATACGCAGTATTTT. The encoded protein is CASSEGLAGVTDTQYF.